This T cell receptor (beta chain) was profiled in a study of blood T cells in healthy people across ages. Findings and limits, study-wide: Older individuals had lower TCR beta diversity per million T cells (the decline was roughly linear).

About this clonotype itself: Its antigen is unidentified.

For the second PCR, which ran for about 7 to 11 cycles, a sample-barcoded 5' primer and a J-beta primer mix were used. MiXCR, applied by TCRdb to the 5' RACE reads, yields one record per CDR3 protein. The data show 600,000 to 1,000,000 distinct CDR3 sequences, around 25% seen once. The length of the CDR3 is 18 residues. Peripheral blood was drawn, approximately 9.7 milliliters per donor. This sample was shared with a second study, whose subject was T cells of mothers and their children. Turning to that study: Each mother gave over 9.5 million TCR beta CDR3 reads; each child, several million. Detection of persistent microchimeric T cell clones did not occur.

Sequenced sample: blood. This receptor was taken from a boy aged 5-17 years in good health. This chain joins TRBV21-1 and TRBJ2-1; the DNA was not used to check the table's D call, TRBD2. The DNA end favors TRBJ2-5, so the J call may be wrong. TRBV21-1 is given as a pseudogene. For the CDR3, the DNA is TGTGCCAGCAGCAACTGTCTAGCGGGACTACCCTCTAAAGAGACCCAGTACTTC. Protein sequence: CASSNCLAGLPSKETQYF.